This TCR beta chain is from a study of STAT5B mutations in CD4+ large granular lymphocyte leukemia. As for the study in general: Among healthy controls, a particular HLA allele went with more CDR3 'QG' motifs. General study points: Main leukemic clonotypes were patient-specific, but more than 20% appeared at low frequency elsewhere.

Worth noting for this clone: Antigen: not known.

Profiled with immunoSEQ multiplex PCR; TCRdb holds only in-frame clones, not every one. This sample yields tens of thousands of clones, of which over 70% are seen a single time; approximately 1.1% belongs to the top ten. The V gene end was trimmed by 9 bases and the J gene end by 7 bases; junction bases not matched to a gene: 14. This CDR3 region has 14 residues. From germline, CDR1 is MRHNA and CDR2 SNTAGT. The sequenced sample was CD4+ T cells from blood buffy coats. The chain couples TRBV6-4 to TRBJ1-2, with 7 bases lining up with TRBD1. This clonotype originated in a human donor in good health. CDR3 in amino acids: CARQTGQVTVGYTF. CDR3 nucleotide sequence: TGTGCCAGGCAAACAGGACAGGTGACGGTTGGCTACACCTTC.